This T cell receptor beta chain appears in the sequencing data of a study of blood T cells in healthy people across ages. The overall study: Template switching picked up about one barcoded beta molecule for each two T cells. Study observations and caveats: Long-lived donors exceeded aged donors in naive CD4+ cells and diversity. The unsorted PBMCs prevented any conclusive comparison of naive versus antigen-experienced cells.

The authors ran a second PCR of roughly 7 to 11 cycles using a sample-barcoded 5' primer and a J-beta primer mix. TCRdb processed the 5' RACE reads anew with MiXCR; each CDR3 protein has one entry. Among 550,000 to 700,000 distinct CDR3 sequences listed, 25% to 30% were seen once. Of note for this clonotype: What it recognizes is unknown.

The sample taken for sequencing was blood. This clonotype originated in a woman aged 70-85 years in good health.

The CDR3 nucleotides are TGCAGTGCTAGTAATCGGGGCAGGTCCTACAATGAGCAGTTCTTC. It yields the protein CSASNRGRSYNEQFF. The rearrangement joins TRBV20-1 to TRBJ2-1; either TRBD1 or TRBD2 may fit D (5 bases each). The CDR3 spans 15 residues. The V end lost 3 bases, the J end lost 1 base, and 13 bases lay between the germline ends. CDR1 is DFQATT and CDR2 is SNEGSKA in the germline V gene (reference sequence).